The present T cell receptor beta chain was sequenced within a study of cytotoxic CD8 clonotypes in ibrutinib-treated CLL. Study-wide background: Samples showed on average 255,043 productive templates and tens of thousands of productive rearrangements.

Data came from immunoSEQ multiplex PCR; TCRdb stores just in-frame clones and leaves some out. This table holds about 140,000 clones, roughly 80% found once. Cryopreserved PBMCs yielded approximately 1.9 micrograms of genomic DNA for TCR beta libraries. The CDR3 is 16 residues long. CDR1 is SGHAT, CDR2 FQNNGV, per germline. V trimming: 3 bases; J trimming: 4 bases; junction bases outside the gene matches: 4. A remark on this clone: Its antigen is still unknown.

General study results and limits: For progressing versus sustained-remission patients, sampling times were not the same. Baseline clonality, higher than in age-matched healthy donors, tracked circulating CD8+ T-cell counts.

The chain uses TRBV11-2 and TRBJ2-5; TRBD2 matches at 14 bases. The TCR comes from a human donor with chronic lymphocytic leukemia. The sample consisted of PBMCs, taken after 12 months of ibrutinib treatment. This CDR3 reads CASSLGLAGVGETQYF. As DNA, the CDR3 is TGTGCCAGCAGCTTGGGACTAGCGGGAGTAGGAGAGACCCAGTACTTC.